This T cell receptor (beta chain) derives from a study of cytomegalovirus exposure and HLA in healthy donors. 60 Vbeta and 13 Jbeta primers were used in PCR. Using immunoSEQ multiplex PCR, the repertoire was profiled, and TCRdb retains in-frame clones only, with some absent. The table includes about 190,000 clones, roughly 80% detected once. The CDR3 spans 13 residues. Trimming left V 6 bases short and J 1 base short, with 9 bases between. Germline V lookup: CDR1 KGHSH, CDR2 LQKENI. The sample was PBMCs. The rearrangement uses TRBV18 and TRBJ1-1; D possibly corresponds to TRBD1 (6 bases). The receptor comes from a man in his fifties or sixties in good health and CMV-seronegative. In DNA, the CDR3 is TGTGCCAGCTCCTCGACAGGGAACACTGAAGCTTTCTTT. It is translated as CASSSTGNTEAFF.